This TCR beta chain was retrieved from a study of T cells in Graves' hyperthyroidism and ophthalmopathy. Study results and caveats: Blood also carried most thyroid clonotypes expanded above 0.001. Separation of ophthalmopathy from stable hyperthyroidism was achieved by a 13 V-J model.

This clonotype was seen ten or more times. Its antigen remains unidentified. RNA transcripts gave rise to amplified TCR beta CDR3 regions. First-round RT-PCR of the TCR CDR3 relied on the HTBI primer set. TCRdb analysed the multiplex PCR reads with MiXCR anew, one entry per CDR3 protein. This sample carries over 300,000 distinct CDR3 sequences, 11% to 15% of them seen once, and the ten largest clones take approximately 9.9%. CDR1 KGHDR and CDR2 SFDVKD come from the germline V gene. Trimming removed 3 bases at V and 7 bases at J, with 9 bases between. The CDR3 covers 12 residues. Patients with uncontrolled infections, other autoimmune diseases, pregnancy or lactation were excluded.

The specimen was blood. The clonotype comes from a woman aged 55-69 years with Graves' hyperthyroidism. The chain is built from TRBV24-1 and TRBJ2-7; D is ambiguous. CDR3 DNA: TGTGCCACCAGTGATCCCGGATTTGAGCAGTACTTC. This gives the protein CATSDPGFEQYF.